The rows below give T cell receptor beta chains drawn from one sample of a study of identical twins' blood T cells. From the 5' RACE reads, TCRdb called clonotypes with MiXCR, one entry per CDR3 protein. The sample includes 300,000 to 400,000 distinct CDR3 sequences, roughly 27% of them seen just once. The sample comprised PBMCs. The receptor set was obtained from a woman aged 18 to 55 in good health. Both conserved end residues are part of each CDR3. Fields, in order: CDR3 protein, CDR3 DNA, J gene, clone size, D gene, V gene. The D gene is left open where the match is weak. Not all rows give a size; the values are once, few, many and, for expanded clones, a class.

CDR3aa: CASSASGSKETQYF
CDR3nt: TGTGCCAGCAGTGCGAGCGGGAGTAAAGAGACCCAGTACTTC
j_gene: TRBJ2-5
abundance: NA
d_gene: TRBD2
v_gene: TRBV12-3/TRBV12-4

CDR3aa: CASSLDSGNQPQHF
CDR3nt: TGTGCCAGCAGCTTAGACTCTGGCAATCAGCCCCAGCATTTT
j_gene: TRBJ1-5
abundance: NA
d_gene: NA
v_gene: TRBV7-6

CDR3aa: CATSGVSDTQYF
CDR3nt: TGTGCCACCAGTGGAGTTTCAGATACGCAGTATTTT
j_gene: TRBJ2-3
abundance: many
d_gene: NA
v_gene: TRBV24-1

CDR3aa: CSALGRIEQYF
CDR3nt: TGCAGTGCTTTGGGTCGGATCGAGCAGTACTTC
j_gene: TRBJ2-7
abundance: few
d_gene: NA
v_gene: TRBV20-1

CDR3aa: CASSVRGISSYNEQFF
CDR3nt: TGTGCCAGCAGCGTACGCGGGATCAGCTCCTACAATGAGCAGTTCTTC
j_gene: TRBJ2-1
abundance: many
d_gene: NA
v_gene: TRBV9

CDR3aa: CSAEGGSSYEQYF
CDR3nt: TGCAGTGCCGAGGGTGGCAGTTCCTACGAGCAGTACTTC
j_gene: TRBJ2-7
abundance: NA
d_gene: NA
v_gene: TRBV20-1

CDR3aa: CASSWTTNYEQYF
CDR3nt: TGTGCCAGCAGCTGGACTACAAACTACGAGCAGTACTTC
j_gene: TRBJ2-7
abundance: few
d_gene: NA
v_gene: TRBV11-2

CDR3aa: CASSEEGLEQFF
CDR3nt: TGTGCCAGCAGTGAGGAAGGGCTTGAGCAGTTCTTC
j_gene: TRBJ2-1
abundance: NA
d_gene: NA
v_gene: TRBV25-1

CDR3aa: CASSPIRQKMNTEAFF
CDR3nt: TGTGCCAGCAGTCCCATCCGACAGAAGATGAACACTGAAGCTTTCTTT
j_gene: TRBJ1-1
abundance: few
d_gene: NA
v_gene: TRBV27

CDR3aa: CASSRLGVNTEAFF
CDR3nt: TGTGCCAGCAGCCGCTTAGGGGTGAACACTGAAGCTTTCTTT
j_gene: TRBJ1-1
abundance: NA
d_gene: NA
v_gene: TRBV5-5

CDR3aa: CASIVLAGAANTGELFF
CDR3nt: TGCGCCAGCATCGTTCTAGCGGGGGCCGCGAACACCGGGGAGCTGTTTTTT
j_gene: TRBJ2-2
abundance: NA
d_gene: TRBD2
v_gene: TRBV23-1

CDR3aa: CASSIGAEAFF
CDR3nt: TGTGCCAGTAGTATTGGGGCTGAAGCTTTCTTT
j_gene: TRBJ1-1
abundance: many
d_gene: NA
v_gene: TRBV19

CDR3aa: CASSRGRGSEKLFF
CDR3nt: TGTGCCAGCAGCCGAGGGAGGGGCAGTGAAAAACTGTTTTTT
j_gene: TRBJ1-4
abundance: NA
d_gene: NA
v_gene: TRBV3-1

CDR3aa: CSARVSGRETGELFF
CDR3nt: TGCAGTGCTAGAGTTAGCGGGAGAGAAACCGGGGAGCTGTTTTTT
j_gene: TRBJ2-2
abundance: many
d_gene: TRBD2
v_gene: TRBV20-1

CDR3aa: CATSDGGSYNEQFF
CDR3nt: TGTGCCACCAGCGATGGGGGGTCCTACAATGAGCAGTTCTTC
j_gene: TRBJ2-1
abundance: NA
d_gene: NA
v_gene: TRBV24-1

CDR3aa: CASSEGTVLNTEAFF
CDR3nt: TGTGCCAGCAGCGAGGGAACTGTCTTGAACACTGAAGCTTTCTTT
j_gene: TRBJ1-1
abundance: few
d_gene: NA
v_gene: TRBV7-6

CDR3aa: CASSQMGAGGYTF
CDR3nt: TGTGCCAGCAGCCAAATGGGGGCTGGTGGCTACACCTTC
j_gene: TRBJ1-2
abundance: few
d_gene: NA
v_gene: TRBV3-1

CDR3aa: CASSQADRAIEAFF
CDR3nt: TGTGCCAGCAGCCAAGCAGATCGGGCGATTGAAGCTTTCTTT
j_gene: TRBJ1-1
abundance: NA
d_gene: NA
v_gene: TRBV3-1

CDR3aa: CATEGPNRSYTF
CDR3nt: TGTGCCACCGAGGGACCTAATCGGAGCTACACCTTC
j_gene: TRBJ1-2
abundance: NA
d_gene: NA
v_gene: TRBV2

CDR3aa: CASSEHFRDGEAFF
CDR3nt: TGTGCCAGCAGTGAACATTTCAGGGATGGTGAAGCTTTCTTT
j_gene: TRBJ1-1
abundance: many
d_gene: NA
v_gene: TRBV6-1

CDR3aa: CASDRTGSNNEQFF
CDR3nt: TGCGCCAGCGACCGGACAGGGTCTAACAATGAGCAGTTCTTC
j_gene: TRBJ2-1
abundance: NA
d_gene: TRBD1
v_gene: TRBV5-1

CDR3aa: CASSQGGQGTEAFF
CDR3nt: TGCGCCAGCAGCCAAGGGGGACAAGGAACTGAAGCTTTCTTT
j_gene: TRBJ1-1
abundance: many
d_gene: NA
v_gene: TRBV4-1

CDR3aa: CSASKLAGADNEQFF
CDR3nt: TGCAGTGCTAGCAAACTAGCGGGAGCTGACAATGAGCAGTTCTTC
j_gene: TRBJ2-1
abundance: few
d_gene: TRBD2
v_gene: TRBV20-1

CDR3aa: CSAPTDASEAFF
CDR3nt: TGCAGTGCTCCCACGGACGCATCTGAAGCTTTCTTT
j_gene: TRBJ1-1
abundance: many
d_gene: NA
v_gene: TRBV20-1

CDR3aa: CASGLSTGSFEAFF
CDR3nt: TGTGCTAGTGGTCTATCGACAGGGAGTTTCGAAGCTTTCTTT
j_gene: TRBJ1-1
abundance: NA
d_gene: TRBD1
v_gene: TRBV12-5

CDR3aa: CVSLIWNTQYF
CDR3nt: TGCGTCAGCTTAATATGGAATACGCAGTATTTT
j_gene: TRBJ2-3
abundance: NA
d_gene: NA
v_gene: TRBV5-1

CDR3aa: CASSVASGAGEQFF
CDR3nt: TGTGCCAGCAGCGTCGCTAGCGGGGCTGGTGAGCAGTTCTTC
j_gene: TRBJ2-1
abundance: NA
d_gene: TRBD2
v_gene: TRBV9

CDR3aa: CASSPLDVRDNEQFF
CDR3nt: TGTGCCAGCAGCCCGTTGGATGTCAGAGACAATGAGCAGTTCTTC
j_gene: TRBJ2-1
abundance: few
d_gene: NA
v_gene: TRBV7-9

CDR3aa: CASSLTLAGFYNEQFF
CDR3nt: TGTGCCAGCAGCTTGACCCTAGCGGGGTTTTACAATGAGCAGTTCTTC
j_gene: TRBJ2-1
abundance: once
d_gene: TRBD2
v_gene: TRBV5-6

CDR3aa: CASIPGRSTDTQYF
CDR3nt: TGTGCCAGCATTCCCGGGAGGAGCACAGATACGCAGTATTTT
j_gene: TRBJ2-3
abundance: many
d_gene: TRBD2
v_gene: TRBV12-3/TRBV12-4

CDR3aa: CASFSRGRTEAFF
CDR3nt: TGTGCCAGCTTTAGCAGGGGGAGAACTGAAGCTTTCTTT
j_gene: TRBJ1-1
abundance: NA
d_gene: TRBD1
v_gene: TRBV6-5

CDR3aa: CASSATGYGYTF
CDR3nt: TGTGCCAGCAGCGCTACAGGGTATGGCTACACCTTC
j_gene: TRBJ1-2
abundance: NA
d_gene: NA
v_gene: TRBV9

CDR3aa: CASNLAGNLYEQYF
CDR3nt: TGTGCCAGCAACCTAGCGGGAAACCTCTACGAGCAGTACTTC
j_gene: TRBJ2-7
abundance: NA
d_gene: TRBD2
v_gene: TRBV14

CDR3aa: CASSLGGPSYGYTF
CDR3nt: TGTGCCAGCAGCCTCGGAGGCCCCTCCTATGGCTACACCTTC
j_gene: TRBJ1-2
abundance: NA
d_gene: NA
v_gene: TRBV5-5

CDR3aa: CASRPPSQETQYF
CDR3nt: TGTGCCAGCAGACCTCCCTCACAAGAGACCCAGTACTTC
j_gene: TRBJ2-5
abundance: NA
d_gene: NA
v_gene: TRBV12-3/TRBV12-4

CDR3aa: CSASLTARGGYTF
CDR3nt: TGCAGTGCTAGTCTCACGGCCAGGGGTGGCTACACCTTC
j_gene: TRBJ1-2
abundance: NA
d_gene: NA
v_gene: TRBV20-1

CDR3aa: CAISGTSGDTGELFF
CDR3nt: TGTGCCATCAGTGGGACTAGCGGGGACACCGGGGAGCTGTTTTTT
j_gene: TRBJ2-2
abundance: NA
d_gene: TRBD2
v_gene: TRBV10-3

CDR3aa: CSAGGSYEQYF
CDR3nt: TGCAGTGCCGGCGGTTCCTACGAGCAGTACTTC
j_gene: TRBJ2-7
abundance: many
d_gene: NA
v_gene: TRBV20-1

CDR3aa: CSSWGLKETQYF
CDR3nt: TGCAGCTCATGGGGGTTGAAAGAGACCCAGTACTTC
j_gene: TRBJ2-5
abundance: NA
d_gene: NA
v_gene: TRBV29-1

CDR3aa: CASNGGGIQPQHF
CDR3nt: TGTGCCAGTAATGGGGGGGGGATTCAGCCCCAGCATTTT
j_gene: TRBJ1-5
abundance: NA
d_gene: NA
v_gene: TRBV12-3/TRBV12-4

CDR3aa: CSVQATTRELFF
CDR3nt: TGCAGCGTTCAAGCGACGACCCGGGAGCTGTTTTTT
j_gene: TRBJ2-2
abundance: NA
d_gene: NA
v_gene: TRBV29-1

CDR3aa: CSASRRAYEQFF
CDR3nt: TGCAGTGCTAGTAGAAGGGCTTACGAGCAGTTCTTC
j_gene: TRBJ2-1
abundance: few
d_gene: NA
v_gene: TRBV20-1

CDR3aa: CASSPLSGNTIYF
CDR3nt: TGTGCCAGCAGCCCGTTATCTGGAAACACCATATATTTT
j_gene: TRBJ1-3
abundance: NA
d_gene: NA
v_gene: TRBV3-1

CDR3aa: CSARYGGDTGELFF
CDR3nt: TGCAGTGCTAGATATGGGGGAGACACCGGGGAGCTGTTTTTT
j_gene: TRBJ2-2
abundance: few
d_gene: NA
v_gene: TRBV20-1

CDR3aa: CASTRTGHYGHTF
CDR3nt: TGTGCCAGCACGCGGACAGGGCACTATGGCCACACCTTC
j_gene: TRBJ1-2
abundance: NA
d_gene: TRBD1
v_gene: TRBV5-5

CDR3aa: CASSQTGRLGLYNEQFF
CDR3nt: TGTGCCAGCAGCCAGACCGGACGGCTGGGACTCTACAATGAGCAGTTCTTC
j_gene: TRBJ2-1
abundance: NA
d_gene: NA
v_gene: TRBV14

CDR3aa: CASSLGGETYGYTF
CDR3nt: TGTGCCAGCAGCTTAGGGGGCGAGACTTATGGCTACACCTTC
j_gene: TRBJ1-2
abundance: few
d_gene: NA
v_gene: TRBV11-2

CDR3aa: CASSPGTGGWYGYTF
CDR3nt: TGTGCCAGCAGCCCAGGGACAGGGGGCTGGTATGGCTACACCTTC
j_gene: TRBJ1-2
abundance: few
d_gene: TRBD1
v_gene: TRBV6-5

CDR3aa: CASSLVRTGGYEQYF
CDR3nt: TGTGCCAGCAGTTTAGTCCGGACAGGGGGCTACGAGCAGTACTTC
j_gene: TRBJ2-7
abundance: NA
d_gene: TRBD1
v_gene: TRBV12-3/TRBV12-4

CDR3aa: CASAPPDISYEQYF
CDR3nt: TGTGCTAGTGCACCTCCGGATATCTCCTACGAGCAGTACTTC
j_gene: TRBJ2-7
abundance: NA
d_gene: NA
v_gene: TRBV12-5

CDR3aa: CASSGMVDTEAFF
CDR3nt: TGTGCCAGCAGCGGTATGGTAGACACTGAAGCTTTCTTT
j_gene: TRBJ1-1
abundance: NA
d_gene: NA
v_gene: TRBV6-1